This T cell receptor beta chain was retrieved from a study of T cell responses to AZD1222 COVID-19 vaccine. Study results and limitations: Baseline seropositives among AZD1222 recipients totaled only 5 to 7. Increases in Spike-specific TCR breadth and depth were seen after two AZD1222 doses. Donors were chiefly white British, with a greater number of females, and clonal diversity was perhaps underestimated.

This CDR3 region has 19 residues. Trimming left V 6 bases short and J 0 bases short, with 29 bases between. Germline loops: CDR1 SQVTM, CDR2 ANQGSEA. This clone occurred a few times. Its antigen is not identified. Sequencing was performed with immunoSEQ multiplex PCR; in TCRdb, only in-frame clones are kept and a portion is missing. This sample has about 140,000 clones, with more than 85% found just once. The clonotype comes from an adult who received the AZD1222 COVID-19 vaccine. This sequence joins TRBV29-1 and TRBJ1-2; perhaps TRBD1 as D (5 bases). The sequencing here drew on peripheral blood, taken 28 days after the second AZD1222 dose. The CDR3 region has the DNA TGCAGCGTGCCGAGACGGTACCGGGGACGAAAAGAAGCTAACTATGGCTACACCTTC. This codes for CSVPRRYRGRKEANYGYTF.